This T cell receptor beta chain was profiled in a study of T-cell reconstitution after alpha-beta-depleted transplantation in children. Unique molecular identifiers were incorporated into the prepared TCRbeta library. TCRdb re-analysed the PCR reads in MiXCR, keeping a single row per CDR3 protein. The top ten hold roughly 5.5% of the sample, which has 85,000 to 120,000 distinct CDR3 sequences, about 6% seen once. Germline-derived CDR1 and CDR2 are SGHRS and YFSETQ. V was trimmed by 0 bases and J by 7 bases, leaving 16 bases between them. CDR3 length: 15 residues. This rearrangement joins TRBV5-1 to TRBJ1-1; no clear D gene. The sequences come from PBMCs, mostly from graft donor cells, collected 60 days after TCRalphabeta/CD19-depleted stem cell transplant. This clonotype originated in a female patient aged 2 to 10 who had a stem cell transplant for Fanconi anemia, so the T cells may come from the graft donor. The CDR3 sequence is CASSLETRPAYEAFF. For the CDR3, the DNA is TGCGCCAGCAGCTTGGAAACGAGGCCGGCCTATGAAGCTTTCTTT.